The 2 T cell receptor beta chains below were found in one sample sequenced in a study of cytomegalovirus exposure and HLA in healthy donors (dated by TCRdb to 2017 to 2019). The library was made by the immunoSEQ multiplex PCR assay. For the multiplex PCR, a mixture combining 60 forward primers for TCR Vbeta segments and 13 reverse primers for TCR Jbeta segments was used. TCRdb re-hosts the immuneACCESS table, in-frame sequences only. Its copies lack some clones; in the studies checked, an unresolved V gene accounts for under half of them, and the cause for the rest is not known. The sample table records around 120,000 clones; about 80% of these occur just once. Jointly, the top ten make up 4% to 4.5% of the sample. Sequences were obtained from PBMCs. The source of these receptors is a middle-aged woman in good health and CMV-seronegative.

The rearrangement links TRBV19 to TRBJ2-7, with TRBD1 matching 9 bases. CDR1 LNHDA and CDR2 SQIVND come from the germline V gene (reference sequence). The trim removed 5 bases at V and 4 bases at J, leaving 6 bases unmatched. This CDR3 is built from 14 residues. CDR3 in amino acids: CASSAGTGRYEQYF. CDR3 DNA sequence: TGTGCCAGTAGTGCGGGGACAGGGCGGTACGAGCAGTACTTC. Complete variable domain (other parts from reference TRBV19 and TRBJ2-7): DGGITQSPKYLFRKEGQNVTLSCEQNLNHDAMYWYRQDPGQGLRLIYYSQIVNDFQKGDIAEGYSVSREKKESFPLTVTSAQKNPTAFYLCASSAGTGRYEQYFGPGTRLTVT.

Written as DNA, the CDR3 is TGTGCCAGCAGCGTTACAGTAAATGGAGGCTACACCTTC. Encoded protein: CASSVTVNGGYTF. The V call is TRBV2, the J call TRBJ1-2; no reliable D call. The CDR3 has 13 amino acids. Germline-derived CDR1 and CDR2 are SNHLY and FYNNEI. Deletions cut 6 bases from V and 8 bases from J, with 16 bases between.